This T cell receptor (beta chain) was identified during a study of T cell changes during pregnancy in multiple sclerosis. The V and J ends lost 0 bases and 4 bases respectively, with 10 bases between them. The length of the CDR3 is 15 residues. Germline-derived CDR1 and CDR2 are MNHEY and SMNVEV (reference sequence). Generated by immunoSEQ multiplex PCR, the TCRdb table keeps only in-frame clones and is missing some. The sample has roughly 39,000 clones; about 90% are singletons. The rearrangement links TRBV27 to TRBJ1-5; D may be TRBD1 (5 bases). The receptor was isolated from a female donor with multiple sclerosis, enrolled in a pregnancy study. The sequencing here drew on CD8+ T cells from peripheral blood mononuclear cells, taken after pregnancy. CDR3 protein: CASSLSKGPNQPQHF. DNA for the CDR3: TGTGCCAGCAGTTTATCAAAGGGGCCAAATCAGCCCCAGCATTTT.